This paragraph covers one T cell receptor beta chain sequence. Its antigen is not known. With V trimmed by 5 bases and J by 3 bases, 9 bases remained unmatched. Looked up from germline, CDR1 is SEHNR and CDR2 is FQNEAQ (reference sequence). There are 15 residues in the CDR3. Study findings and constraints: Greatest tumor Treg TCR overlap was with tumor naive CD4+ cells. The TCR gene usage of tumor memory CD4+ T cells clustered together with blood and lymph node memory CD4+ cells and with lymph node naive CD4+ cells. The larger cohort examined one V-J beta rearrangement, not whole repertoires.

Treg sorting used a CD4+CD25+CD127-/low gate. Semi-nested PCR with Nested Universal Primer A followed constant-region reverse priming of full-length variable regions. TCRdb processed the 5' RACE reads anew with MiXCR; each CDR3 protein has one entry. The data show tens of thousands of distinct CDR3 sequences, with approximately 22% seen just once and roughly 3.7% held by the top ten. The clonotype comes from a female donor with breast cancer. The material sequenced was Tregs sorted from blood. This sequence joins TRBV7-9 and TRBJ2-7; 8 positions match TRBD2. The CDR3 here is CASSQKPGLGYEQYF. The CDR3 DNA is TGTGCCAGCAGCCAAAAGCCGGGACTAGGCTACGAGCAGTACTTC.